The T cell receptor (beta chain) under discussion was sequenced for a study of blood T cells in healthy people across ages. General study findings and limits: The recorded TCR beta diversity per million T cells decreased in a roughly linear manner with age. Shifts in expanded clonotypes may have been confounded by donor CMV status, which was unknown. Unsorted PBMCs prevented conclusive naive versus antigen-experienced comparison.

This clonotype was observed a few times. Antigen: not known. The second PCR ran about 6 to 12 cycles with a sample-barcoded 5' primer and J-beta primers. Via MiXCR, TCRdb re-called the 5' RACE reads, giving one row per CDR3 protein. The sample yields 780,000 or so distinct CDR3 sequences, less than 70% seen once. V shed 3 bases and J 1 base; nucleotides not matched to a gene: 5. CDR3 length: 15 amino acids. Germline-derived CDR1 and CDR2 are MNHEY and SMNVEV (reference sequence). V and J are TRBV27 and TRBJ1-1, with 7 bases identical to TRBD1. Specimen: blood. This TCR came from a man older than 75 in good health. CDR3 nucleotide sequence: TGTGCCAGCAGTTTTTCGACAGGGAGGAACACTGAAGCTTTCTTT. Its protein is CASSFSTGRNTEAFF.